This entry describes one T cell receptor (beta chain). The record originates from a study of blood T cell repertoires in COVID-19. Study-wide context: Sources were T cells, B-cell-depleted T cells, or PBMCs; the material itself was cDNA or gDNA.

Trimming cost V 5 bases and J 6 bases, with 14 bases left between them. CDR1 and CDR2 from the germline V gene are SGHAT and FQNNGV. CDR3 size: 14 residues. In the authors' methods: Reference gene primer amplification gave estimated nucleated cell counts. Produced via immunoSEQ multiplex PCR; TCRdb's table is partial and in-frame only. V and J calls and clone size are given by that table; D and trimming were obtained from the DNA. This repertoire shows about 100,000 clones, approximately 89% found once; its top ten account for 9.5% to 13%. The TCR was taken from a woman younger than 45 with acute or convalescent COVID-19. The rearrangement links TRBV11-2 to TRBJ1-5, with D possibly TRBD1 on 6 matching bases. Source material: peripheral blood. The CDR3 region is CASSDQGPGQPQHF. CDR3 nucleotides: TGTGCCAGCAGCGATCAGGGGCCAGGTCAGCCCCAGCATTTT. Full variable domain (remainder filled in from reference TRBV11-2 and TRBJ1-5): EAGVAQSPRYKIIEKRQSVAFWCNPISGHATLYWYQQILGQGPKLLIQFQNNGVVDDSQLPKDRFSAERLKGVDSTLKIQPAKLEDSAVYLCASSDQGPGQPQHFGDGTRLSIL.